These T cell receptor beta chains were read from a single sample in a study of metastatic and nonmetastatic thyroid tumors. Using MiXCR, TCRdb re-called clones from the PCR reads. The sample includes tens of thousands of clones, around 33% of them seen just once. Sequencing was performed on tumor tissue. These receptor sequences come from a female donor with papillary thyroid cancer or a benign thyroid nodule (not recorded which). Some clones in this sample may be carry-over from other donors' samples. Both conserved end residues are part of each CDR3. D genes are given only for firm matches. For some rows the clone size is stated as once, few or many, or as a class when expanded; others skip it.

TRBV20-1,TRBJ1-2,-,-,CSARRGREGYTF,TGCAGTGCTAGACGGGGGAGGGAGGGCTACACCTTC
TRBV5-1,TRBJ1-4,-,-,CASRFGDGGEKLFF,TGCGCCAGCAGATTCGGGGACGGGGGCGAAAAACTGTTTTTT
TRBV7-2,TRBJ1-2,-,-,CASSLAGADYGYTF,TGTGCCAGCAGCTTAGCGGGGGCGGACTATGGCTACACCTTC
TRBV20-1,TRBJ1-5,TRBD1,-,CSADPAGTGGEPQHF,TGCAGTGCTGACCCCGCCGGGACAGGGGGCGAGCCCCAGCATTTT
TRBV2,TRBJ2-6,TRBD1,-,CASSQLTGAGANVLTF,TGTGCCAGCAGTCAACTAACAGGGGCTGGGGCCAACGTCCTGACTTTC
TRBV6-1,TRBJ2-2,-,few,CASSQSGDTGELFF,TGTGCCAGCAGTCAATCCGGGGACACCGGGGAGCTGTTTTTT
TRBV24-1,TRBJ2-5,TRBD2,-,CATSTLAGGPETQYF,TGTGCCACCAGTACCCTAGCGGGAGGGCCGGAGACCCAGTACTTC
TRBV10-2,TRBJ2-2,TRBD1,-,CASEGQGNTGELFF,TGCGCCAGCGAGGGACAGGGGAACACCGGGGAGCTGTTTTTT
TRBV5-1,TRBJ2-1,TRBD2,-,CASSLASVGSGINEQFF,TGCGCCAGCAGCTTGGCTAGCGTTGGGAGCGGGATCAATGAGCAGTTCTTC
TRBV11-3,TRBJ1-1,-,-,CASSPPGGRTEAFF,TGTGCCAGCAGCCCCCCCGGGGGGCGAACTGAAGCTTTCTTT
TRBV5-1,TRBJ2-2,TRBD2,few,CASSSLAGVITGELFF,TGCGCCAGCAGCAGCTTAGCGGGAGTTATCACCGGGGAGCTGTTTTTT
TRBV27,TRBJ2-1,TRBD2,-,CASSSQGSGSSEQFF,TGTGCCAGCAGTTCCCAGGGTAGCGGGAGCTCTGAGCAGTTCTTC
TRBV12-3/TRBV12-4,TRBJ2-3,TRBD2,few,CASSFLAGAGDTQYF,TGTGCCAGCAGTTTCCTGGCGGGAGCCGGAGATACGCAGTATTTT
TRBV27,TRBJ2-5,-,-,CASSFRTDGETQYF,TGTGCCAGCAGTTTCCGGACGGACGGGGAGACCCAGTACTTC
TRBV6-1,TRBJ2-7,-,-,CASSVSFGGREQYF,TGTGCCAGCAGTGTCTCCTTTGGGGGGCGCGAGCAGTACTTC
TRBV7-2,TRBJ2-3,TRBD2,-,CASSLSGRRDDTQYF,TGTGCCAGCAGCTTAAGCGGGAGGAGGGATGATACGCAGTATTTT
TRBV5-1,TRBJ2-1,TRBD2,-,CASRPDLAGGYNEQFF,TGCGCCAGCAGACCGGACCTAGCGGGAGGTTACAATGAGCAGTTCTTC
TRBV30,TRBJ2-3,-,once,CAWQGDTQYF,TGTGCCTGGCAAGGAGATACGCAGTATTTT
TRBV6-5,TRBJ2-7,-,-,CASSYDRWPYEQYF,TGTGCCAGCAGTTACGACAGGTGGCCCTACGAGCAGTACTTC
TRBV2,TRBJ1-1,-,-,CASLRTAWNTEAFF,TGTGCCAGCCTACGGACAGCATGGAACACTGAAGCTTTCTTT
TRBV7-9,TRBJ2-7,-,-,CASGPGGMSYEQYF,TGTGCCAGCGGCCCAGGTGGCATGTCCTACGAGCAGTACTTC
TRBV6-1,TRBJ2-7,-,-,CASNRDVLYEQYF,TGTGCCAGCAACCGGGACGTACTATACGAGCAGTACTTC
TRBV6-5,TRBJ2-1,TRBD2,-,CASGWTSGRRNEQFF,TGTGCCAGCGGTTGGACTAGCGGGAGGAGGAATGAGCAGTTCTTC
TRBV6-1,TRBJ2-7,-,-,CASGTGGDSYEQYF,TGTGCCAGCGGCACAGGTGGGGACTCCTACGAGCAGTACTTC
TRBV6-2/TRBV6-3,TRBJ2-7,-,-,CASSYSEDVGYEQYF,TGTGCCAGCAGTTACTCGGAGGACGTGGGGTACGAGCAGTACTTC
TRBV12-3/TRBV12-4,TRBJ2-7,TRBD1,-,CASSFRQGLWYEQYF,TGTGCCAGCAGTTTTAGACAGGGTCTATGGTACGAGCAGTACTTC
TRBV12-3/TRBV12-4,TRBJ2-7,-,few,CASSFGIAYEQYF,TGTGCCAGCAGTTTCGGCATAGCCTACGAGCAGTACTTC
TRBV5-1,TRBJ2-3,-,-,CASRRWADTQYF,TGCGCCAGCAGAAGGTGGGCAGATACGCAGTATTTT
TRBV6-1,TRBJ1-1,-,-,CASRTGTGNTEAFF,TGTGCCAGCAGGACGGGTACTGGGAACACTGAAGCTTTCTTT
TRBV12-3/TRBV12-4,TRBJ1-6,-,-,CASSLMGIGPLHF,TGTGCCAGCAGTTTAATGGGGATCGGACCCCTCCACTTT
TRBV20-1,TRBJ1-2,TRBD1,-,CSAEQGGSEGYTF,TGCAGTGCTGAACAGGGGGGTTCGGAAGGCTACACCTTC
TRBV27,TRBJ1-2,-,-,CASSAWTEPNYGYTF,TGTGCCAGCAGTGCTTGGACAGAGCCTAACTATGGCTACACCTTC
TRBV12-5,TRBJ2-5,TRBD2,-,CASGSGTSGWETQYF,TGTGCTAGTGGTTCTGGGACTAGCGGGTGGGAGACCCAGTACTTC
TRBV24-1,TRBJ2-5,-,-,CATSDGHAETQYF,TGTGCCACCAGTGACGGACATGCAGAGACCCAGTACTTC
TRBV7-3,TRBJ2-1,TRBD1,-,CASGRTGATNEQFF,TGTGCCAGCGGGCGGACAGGGGCGACGAATGAGCAGTTCTTC
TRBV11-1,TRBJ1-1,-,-,CASSFPPLDLNTEAFF,TGTGCCAGCAGCTTCCCTCCCCTCGACCTGAACACTGAAGCTTTCTTT
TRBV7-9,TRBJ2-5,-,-,CASSLGGQETQYF,TGTGCCAGCAGCTTAGGCGGGCAAGAGACCCAGTACTTC
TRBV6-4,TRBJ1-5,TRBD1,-,CASRDRTQHF,TGTGCCAGCAGGGACAGGACCCAGCATTTT
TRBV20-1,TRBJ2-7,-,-,CSASRRQGGHEQYF,TGCAGTGCTAGTCGGAGGCAGGGAGGCCACGAGCAGTACTTC
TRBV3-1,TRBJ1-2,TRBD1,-,CASSQGTGYGYTF,TGTGCCAGCAGCCAGGGGACAGGCTATGGCTACACCTTC
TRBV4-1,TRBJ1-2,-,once,CASSQEGRRLTYGYTF,TGCGCCAGCAGCCAAGAGGGGCGCAGGTTAACTTATGGCTACACCTTC
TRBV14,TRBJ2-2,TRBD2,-,CASYLAGVAGELFF,TGTGCCAGCTACTTAGCGGGGGTCGCCGGGGAGCTGTTTTTT
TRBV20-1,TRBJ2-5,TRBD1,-,CSATDRGSQETQYF,TGCAGTGCTACGGACAGGGGATCGCAAGAGACCCAGTACTTC
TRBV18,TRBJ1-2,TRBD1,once,CASSPRRQGADGYTF,TGTGCCAGCTCACCACGACGACAGGGGGCAGATGGCTACACCTTC
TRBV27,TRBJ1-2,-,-,CASSTVGAKGYTF,TGTGCCAGCTCCACCGTGGGGGCGAAGGGCTACACCTTC
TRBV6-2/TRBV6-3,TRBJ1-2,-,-,CASSYEDPYYGYTF,TGTGCCAGCAGTTACGAGGATCCATACTATGGCTACACCTTC
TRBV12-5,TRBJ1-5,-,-,CASGSYGPQHF,TGTGCTAGTGGTTCCTACGGGCCCCAGCATTTT
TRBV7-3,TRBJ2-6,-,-,CASSLTAGDADVLTF,TGTGCCAGCAGCTTAACGGCAGGCGACGCGGACGTCCTGACTTTC
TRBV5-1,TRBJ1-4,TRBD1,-,CASSFGTDNEKLFF,TGCGCCAGCAGCTTCGGGACAGATAATGAAAAACTGTTTTTT
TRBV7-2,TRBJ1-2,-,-,CASSSRDYGYTF,TGTGCCAGCAGCTCACGGGACTATGGCTACACCTTC
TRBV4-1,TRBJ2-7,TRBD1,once,CASSQIGGTGYEQYF,TGCGCCAGCAGCCAGATAGGGGGGACAGGTTACGAGCAGTACTTC
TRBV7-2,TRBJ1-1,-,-,CASRRNRNTEAFF,TGTGCCAGCAGAAGAAACAGGAACACTGAAGCTTTCTTT
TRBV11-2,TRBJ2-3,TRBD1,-,CASSLMVTGVTDTQYF,TGTGCCAGCAGTTTAATGGTGACAGGGGTGACAGATACGCAGTATTTT